This note documents a single T cell receptor beta chain sequence. Its antigen is unknown. The repertoire was sequenced with immunoSEQ multiplex PCR; TCRdb's copy has only in-frame clones and lacks some. The sample yields tens of thousands of clones, approximately 90% seen once. The sample belongs to a study of T cells in localized non-small cell lung cancer. Germline loops: CDR1 SNHLY, CDR2 FYNNEI. The CDR3 has 15 residues. The ends were cut back, 4 bases at V and 5 bases at J, with 17 bases in the middle. Study-level findings and limits: Of the top 100 tumor clones, median about 56 were in adjacent lung, 25 to 35 among its top 100. Sequencing involved a lone tumor region, leaving heterogeneity possible. Adjacent uninvolved lung tissue had the highest T cell clonality, exceeding tumor. The study linked higher blood T cell density to longer overall survival.

This TCR was sampled from a woman aged 40-70 years with stage I squamous cell lung carcinoma. The chain uses TRBV2 and TRBJ1-1, with D possibly TRBD1 on 6 matching bases. The specimen comprised peripheral blood, sampled before any cancer treatment. DNA of the CDR3: TGTGCCAGCAGTGTCAGGGGCGCCCGGGGGACTGAAGCTTTCTTT. Its translation: CASSVRGARGTEAFF. The full variable domain, its missing parts supplied by reference TRBV2 and TRBJ1-1, is EPEVTQTPSHQVTQMGQEVILRCVPISNHLYFYWYRQILGQKVEFLVSFYNNEISEKSEIFDDQFSVERPDGSNFTLKIRSTKLEDSAMYFCASSVRGARGTEAFFGQGTRLTVV.